These T cell receptor beta chains were read from a single sample in a study of OX40 agonist ivuxolimab in advanced cancers. The protocol was immunoSEQ multiplex PCR, while the TCRdb copy is restricted to in-frame clones and leaves out a portion. Counted here are roughly 36,000 clones, around 84% occurring once; the ten biggest clones make up around 1.9%. The sequences come from CD4+ or CD8+ T cells sorted from blood, collected in a trial of the OX40 agonist ivuxolimab. All receptors derive from an adult with an advanced solid tumor such as melanoma, head and neck, liver or kidney cancer. Each CDR3 is given with its conserved first and last residue. The order of the fields is clone size, J gene, CDR3 length, D gene, V gene, CDR3 DNA, CDR3 protein. D genes are given only for firm matches. Expanded clones are given a class, and other clones once, few, many or no size at all.

>.|TRBJ1-4|14|.|TRBV5-1
TGCGCCAGCAGCTTGATTGCAACTAATGAAAAACTGTTTTTT
CASSLIATNEKLFF
>.|TRBJ2-7|13|TRBD1|TRBV18
TGTGCCAGCTCGGATTTACAGGGGGCCCAGCAGTACTTC
CASSDLQGAQQYF
>.|TRBJ2-4|15|.|TRBV28
TGTGCCAGCAGTTCGAGTCGACTAGCCAAAAACATTCAGTACTTC
CASSSSRLAKNIQYF
>.|TRBJ1-5|15|.|TRBV5-1
TGCGCCAGCAGCTTGGAGGCAGGCGCGAATCAGCCCCAGCATTTT
CASSLEAGANQPQHF
>.|TRBJ2-7|13|TRBD2|TRBV10-3
TGTGCCATCAGTGGAGCGGGGATCTACGAGCAGTACTTC
CAISGAGIYEQYF
>.|TRBJ2-2|13|.|TRBV6-6
TGTGCCAGCAGTTTTGCGGGCGCCGGGGAGCTGTTTTTT
CASSFAGAGELFF
>.|TRBJ2-3|14|TRBD1|TRBV6-1
TGTGCCAGCACAAACAGGGGGCGGGCAGATACGCAGTATTTT
CASTNRGRADTQYF
>.|TRBJ1-5|21|.|TRBV21-1
TGTGCCAGCAGCTCTTGGGGGGGACAGGGGCACCTTTATGATAGCAATCAGCCCCAGCATTTT
CASSSWGGQGHLYDSNQPQHF
>few|TRBJ1-5|13|.|TRBV6-1
TGTGCCAGCAGTGAAGGGTACAATCAGCCCCAGCATTTT
CASSEGYNQPQHF
>.|TRBJ2-5|13|.|TRBV28
TGTGCCAGCAGTTTAGGAAAACAAGAGACCCAGTACTTC
CASSLGKQETQYF
>.|TRBJ2-7|16|TRBD2|TRBV7-3
TGTGCCAGCAGCTTATATCGGATAGCGGGAAAGTGCGAGCAGTACTTC
CASSLYRIAGKCEQYF
>.|TRBJ2-3|16|TRBD2|TRBV12-5
TGTGCTAGTGGCGCCCGGGGGGGCTGGGGCACAGATACGCAGTATTTT
CASGARGGWGTDTQYF
>once|TRBJ1-2|14|.|TRBV18
TGTGCCAGCCAGGACAGTGGGGTATCGTATGGCTACACCTTC
CASQDSGVSYGYTF
>.|TRBJ2-7|12|.|TRBV7-2
TGTGCCAGCAGGTCCGGGGACTACGAGCAGTACTTC
CASRSGDYEQYF
>.|TRBJ1-6|17|TRBD1|TRBV30
TGTGCTTACCAGGGGGCTGGTTTGGTGGCCTATAATTCACCCCTCCACTTT
CAYQGAGLVAYNSPLHF
>.|TRBJ2-3|15|TRBD1|TRBV5-8
TGTGCCAGCAGCCCCGGGACAGGGCTCTCAGATACGCAGTATTTT
CASSPGTGLSDTQYF
>.|TRBJ2-7|13|.|TRBV2
TGTGCCAGCAGGCGTGGACCCCTTAGCGAGCAGTACTTC
CASRRGPLSEQYF
>.|TRBJ2-4|13|.|TRBV6-1
TGTGCCACCACCGAGAGGGCGAAAGGCATTCAGTACTTC
CATTERAKGIQYF
>.|TRBJ2-2|14|.|TRBV28
TGTGCCAGCAGTTATACCCAGGGGCCCGGGGAGCTGTTTTTT
CASSYTQGPGELFF
>.|TRBJ2-1|16|.|TRBV6-6
TGTGCCAGCAGTTCCCCCTCGGGGAGGCCCCAGAATGAGCAGTTCTTC
CASSSPSGRPQNEQFF
>.|TRBJ1-2|16|TRBD1|TRBV4-1
TGCGCCAGCAGCCAAATTTTGGGACAGAGAACCTATGGCTACACCTTC
CASSQILGQRTYGYTF
>.|TRBJ2-1|14|.|TRBV19
TGTGCCACCCAACCCCATTCTGTTCACAATGAGCAGTTCTTC
CATQPHSVHNEQFF
>.|TRBJ2-4|16|TRBD2|TRBV7-6
TGTGCCAGCAGCTTAGGGACTAGCGGGACCTTAAACATTCAGTACTTC
CASSLGTSGTLNIQYF
>once|TRBJ2-4|18|TRBD1|TRBV28
TGTGCCAGCAGTCCCCGGGACAGGGGACTGATCGCCAAAAACATTCAGTACTTC
CASSPRDRGLIAKNIQYF
>.|TRBJ1-5|18|.|TRBV19
TGTGCCAGTAGTATAGGACACCGAAGAGGGTATAGCAATCAGCCCCAGCATTTT
CASSIGHRRGYSNQPQHF
>.|TRBJ1-1|15|TRBD1|TRBV6-5
TGTGCCAGCAGTTACACTTGGACAGGGGGCTCTGAAGCCTTCTTT
CASSYTWTGGSEAFF
>.|TRBJ1-2|14|.|TRBV6-6
TGTGCCAGCAGTTTGAACAGAGTAAGCTATGGCTACACCTTC
CASSLNRVSYGYTF
>.|TRBJ2-3|15|.|TRBV11-2
TGTGCCAGCAGCCCTATTTCGCCTTTCACAGATACGCAGTATTTT
CASSPISPFTDTQYF
>.|TRBJ2-5|13|TRBD2|TRBV5-4
TGTGCCAGCGGGGCGGGAGATCAAGAGACCCAGTACTTC
CASGAGDQETQYF
>.|TRBJ2-2|13|.|TRBV6-5
TGTGCCAGCAGTTACACGAACACCGGGGAGCTGTTTTTT
CASSYTNTGELFF
>few|TRBJ2-6|12|.|TRBV29-1
TGCAGCATAGGGGCTGGGGCCAACGTCCTGACTTTC
CSIGAGANVLTF
>.|TRBJ2-7|17|TRBD1|TRBV14
TGTGCCAGCAGCCAACATGACAGGGGGCTCCACTCCTACGAGCAGTACTTC
CASSQHDRGLHSYEQYF
>.|TRBJ1-2|15|TRBD1|TRBV14
TGTGCCAGCAGCCTCCTTACAGGGGCTAACTATGGCTACACCTTC
CASSLLTGANYGYTF
>.|TRBJ2-7|13|.|TRBV14
TGTGCCAGCAGCCAAGTGGGCCGGGGCGAGCAGTACTTC
CASSQVGRGEQYF
>once|TRBJ2-3|14|TRBD1|TRBV10-1
TGCGCCAGCAGTCGCGGACAGGGGGTCGGTACGCAGTATTTT
CASSRGQGVGTQYF
>.|TRBJ1-5|15|TRBD1|TRBV4-2
TGTGCCAGCAGCCAAAGGACAGGGGAAGATCAGCCCCAGCATTTT
CASSQRTGEDQPQHF
>.|TRBJ2-7|13|.|TRBV18
TGTGCCAGCTCACCACTCGGGAGTTACGAGCAGTACTTC
CASSPLGSYEQYF
>few|TRBJ1-1|15|.|TRBV28
TGTGCCAGCAGTTTCCCAGTGGGAGGGAACACTGAAGCTTTCTTT
CASSFPVGGNTEAFF
>.|TRBJ2-4|18|TRBD1|TRBV27
TGTGCCAGCAGTCCAGGGGACAGGGGGCTCCTAGCCAAAAACATTCAGTACTTC
CASSPGDRGLLAKNIQYF
>.|TRBJ1-2|14|.|TRBV7-8
TGTGCCAGCAGCTCAACGACAGATAACTATGGCTACACCTTC
CASSSTTDNYGYTF
>.|TRBJ1-1|13|.|TRBV9
TGTGCCAGCAGCGTAGGCGGGGTACTGGACGGTTTCTTT
CASSVGGVLDGFF
>.|TRBJ2-3|17|TRBD2|TRBV6-4
TGTGCCAGCAGTAGGACTAGCGGGAGGGAGTGCACAGATACGCAGTATTTT
CASSRTSGRECTDTQYF
>.|TRBJ2-2|17|TRBD2|TRBV5-5
TGTGCCAGCAGCCGGAAATTAGCGGGGGCCTCCACCGGGGAGCTGTTTTTT
CASSRKLAGASTGELFF
>.|TRBJ2-4|14|.|TRBV4-1
TGCGCCAGCAGCCAAATTTGGCTCGAGAACATTCAGTACTTC
CASSQIWLENIQYF
>.|TRBJ1-2|16|TRBD1|TRBV18
TGTGCCAGCTCACCCCCGCCTGGGACAGCTAACTATGGCTACACCTTC
CASSPPPGTANYGYTF
>.|TRBJ2-1|15|.|TRBV18
TGTGCCAGCTCACCATTCGGCGGGGAACTCAATGAGCAGTTCTTC
CASSPFGGELNEQFF
>.|TRBJ1-5|14|.|TRBV2
TGTGCCAGCAGTAGGGCTGCCAGCAATCAGCCCCAGCATTTT
CASSRAASNQPQHF
>.|TRBJ2-1|16|.|TRBV7-9
TGTGCCAGCAGCTTAGGGTCGGGCTTCTACTACAATGAGCAGTTCTTC
CASSLGSGFYYNEQFF
>.|TRBJ2-1|16|.|TRBV19
TGTGCCAGTAGTATCGGTGGGCCTAGCTCCTACAATGAGCAGTTCTTC
CASSIGGPSSYNEQFF
>few|TRBJ1-3|19|.|TRBV4-2
TGTGCCAGCAGCCAAGATAGGATTCGGATTCTGAGCTCTGGAAACACCATATATTTT
CASSQDRIRILSSGNTIYF
>.|TRBJ2-1|12|.|TRBV7-8
TGTGCCAGCAGCCGCAGGGCGAATGAGCAGTTCTTC
CASSRRANEQFF
>.|TRBJ1-4|14|TRBD1|TRBV19
TGTGCCAGTAGTCAAGACAGGGTGGATGAAAAACTGTTTTTT
CASSQDRVDEKLFF
>.|TRBJ2-1|14|TRBD2|TRBV5-6
TGTGCCAGCGAGAAGCGGGAGGGGTACAATGAGCAGTTCTTC
CASEKREGYNEQFF
>.|TRBJ2-6|15|.|TRBV4-2
TGTGCCAGCAGCCAGACCGGGACAGGGGCCAACGTCCTGACTTTC
CASSQTGTGANVLTF
>few|TRBJ2-7|18|.|TRBV6-4
TGTGCCAGCAGTGACATCCATGAGGGCAGGGACAACTTCCACGAGCAGTACTTC
CASSDIHEGRDNFHEQYF